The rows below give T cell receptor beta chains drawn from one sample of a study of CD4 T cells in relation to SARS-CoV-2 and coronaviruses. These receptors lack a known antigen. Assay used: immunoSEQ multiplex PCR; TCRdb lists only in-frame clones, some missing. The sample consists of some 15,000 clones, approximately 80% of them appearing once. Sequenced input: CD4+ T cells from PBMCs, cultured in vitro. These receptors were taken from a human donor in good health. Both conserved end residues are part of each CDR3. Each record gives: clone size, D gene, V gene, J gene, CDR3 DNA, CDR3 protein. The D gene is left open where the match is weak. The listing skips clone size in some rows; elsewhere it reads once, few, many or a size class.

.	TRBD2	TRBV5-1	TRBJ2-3	TGCGCCAGCAGCTTGGGGGTAGCGGGACCAGATACGCAGTATTTT	CASSLGVAGPDTQYF
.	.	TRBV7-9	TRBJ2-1	TGTGCCAGCAGCTCAGGATTAGGGAACAATGAGCAGTTCTTC	CASSSGLGNNEQFF
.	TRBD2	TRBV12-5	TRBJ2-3	TGTGCTAGTGGTTCCGGACTAGCGGGAGGGCCAGCAGATACGCAGTATTTT	CASGSGLAGGPADTQYF
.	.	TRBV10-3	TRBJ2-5	TGTGCCATCAGGAGTCAAGAGACCCAGTACTTC	CAIRSQETQYF
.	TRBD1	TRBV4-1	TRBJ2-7	TGCGCCAGCAGCCAGGGGACAGTTGGGTCCTACGAGCAGTACTTC	CASSQGTVGSYEQYF
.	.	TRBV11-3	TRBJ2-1	TGTGCCAGCAGTCTAGGGGCCGGTGAGCAGTTCTTC	CASSLGAGEQFF
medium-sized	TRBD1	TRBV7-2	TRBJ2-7	TGTGCCAGCAGCCTTGGGGGGACAGGGGCTCACTACGAGCAGTACTTC	CASSLGGTGAHYEQYF
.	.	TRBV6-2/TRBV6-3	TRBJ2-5	TGTGCCAGCAGTTACGGGCAGGGGGGCCAAGAGACCCAGTACTTC	CASSYGQGGQETQYF
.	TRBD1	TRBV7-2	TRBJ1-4	TGTGCCAGCAGCGTAAGGGGACAGGTAGCTAATGAAAAACTGTTTTTT	CASSVRGQVANEKLFF
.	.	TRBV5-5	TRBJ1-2	TGTGCCAGCAGCCATTTTAACTCGGGCGACTATGGCTACACCTTC	CASSHFNSGDYGYTF
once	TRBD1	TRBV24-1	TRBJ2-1	TGTGCCACCTCCGGTGCAGGGGGCTACAATGAGCAGTTCTTC	CATSGAGGYNEQFF
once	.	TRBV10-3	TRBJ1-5	TGTGCCATCAGTGGAGGGGGCAATCAGCCCCAGCATTTT	CAISGGGNQPQHF
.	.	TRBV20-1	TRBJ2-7	TGCAGTGCTAGTCGAGCGGCTAACTCCTACGAGCAGTACTTC	CSASRAANSYEQYF
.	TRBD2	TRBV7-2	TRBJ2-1	TGTGCCAGCAGCTTAGGCGCAGGACTAGGGTACAATGAGCAGTTCTTC	CASSLGAGLGYNEQFF
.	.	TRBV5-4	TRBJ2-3	TGTGCCAGCAGCTTGATCCGTGCCTCTAGCACAGATACGCAGTATTTT	CASSLIRASSTDTQYF
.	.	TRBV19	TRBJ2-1	TGTGCCAGTAGTGTGGCGGGGAGCTCCTACAATGAGCAGTTCTTC	CASSVAGSSYNEQFF
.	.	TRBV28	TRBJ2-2	TGTGCCAGCAGTTTTCATACTCCGGGGGAGCTGTTTTTT	CASSFHTPGELFF
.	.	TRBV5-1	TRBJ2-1	TGCGCCAGCGGGACAAATGAGCAGTTCTTC	CASGTNEQFF
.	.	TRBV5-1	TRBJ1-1	TGCGCCAGCAGGGAGGACTGGGGGAACACTGAAGCTTTCTTT	CASREDWGNTEAFF
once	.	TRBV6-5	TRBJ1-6	TGTGCCTCGACAGGCAATAATTCACCCCTCCACTTT	CASTGNNSPLHF
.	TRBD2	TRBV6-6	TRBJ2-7	TGTGCCAGCAGTTTAGCGGGACTGCAGTACTTC	CASSLAGLQYF
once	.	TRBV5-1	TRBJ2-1	TGCGCCAGCAGTGGGAACAATGAGCAGTTCTTC	CASSGNNEQFF
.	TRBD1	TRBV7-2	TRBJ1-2	TGTGCCAGCAGCTTATTCAGGGGGGCAGGGGCAGCTGGCTACACCTTC	CASSLFRGAGAAGYTF
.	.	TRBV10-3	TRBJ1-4	TGTGCCATCGCCTCCAGCCGGGTGCCTAATGAAAAACTGTTTTTT	CAIASSRVPNEKLFF
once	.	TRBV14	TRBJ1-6	TGTGCCAGCAGCCAGTATTCCGGGGCAACTACGAATTCACCCCTCCACTTT	CASSQYSGATTNSPLHF
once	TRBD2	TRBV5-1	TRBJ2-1	TGCGCCAGCAGACCACTAGCGGGGAGCTCCTACAATGAGCAGTTCTTC	CASRPLAGSSYNEQFF
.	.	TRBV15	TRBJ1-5	TGTGCCACCAGCAGGGGACAATATAGCAATCAGCCCCAGCATTTT	CATSRGQYSNQPQHF
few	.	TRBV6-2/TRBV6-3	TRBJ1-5	TGTGCCAGCAGTTACGCGAGCCAGGGCAATCAGCCCCAGCATTTT	CASSYASQGNQPQHF
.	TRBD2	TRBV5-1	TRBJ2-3	TGCGCCAGCAGCTCCGCCACTAGCGGGGGGACAGATACGCAGTATTTT	CASSSATSGGTDTQYF
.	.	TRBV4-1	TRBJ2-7	TGCGCCAGCAGCCACATCGGCCCGGGGTCCTACGAGCAGTACTTC	CASSHIGPGSYEQYF
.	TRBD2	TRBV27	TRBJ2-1	TGTGCCAGCAGTCAAATGGCGGGAGTTTCCCATGAGCAGTTCTTC	CASSQMAGVSHEQFF
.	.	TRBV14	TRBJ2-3	TGTGCCAGCAGCCAAGCGGCCGGGGGAGATACGCAGTATTTT	CASSQAAGGDTQYF
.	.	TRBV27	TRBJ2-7	TGTGCCAGCAGTTATCGGGCTCCCTACGAGCAGTACTTC	CASSYRAPYEQYF
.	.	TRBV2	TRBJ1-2	TGTGCCAATCCTCCGGGGGTCAACTATGGCTACACCTTC	CANPPGVNYGYTF
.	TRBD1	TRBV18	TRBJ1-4	TGTGCCAGCTCACCTCCGAATGCCAGGGGGCTTGAAAAACTGTTTTTT	CASSPPNARGLEKLFF
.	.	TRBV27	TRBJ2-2	TGTGCCAGCAGTTTTATGGCGGCCCGGGGGAACGGGGAGCTGTTTTTT	CASSFMAARGNGELFF
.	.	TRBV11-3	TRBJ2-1	TGTGCCAGCAGCTTAGATCCTTTCGATGAGCAGTTCTTC	CASSLDPFDEQFF
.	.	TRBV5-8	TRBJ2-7	TGTGCCAGCAGCTTTCGGACTATTCTTTCCTACGAGCAGTACTTC	CASSFRTILSYEQYF
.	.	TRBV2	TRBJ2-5	TGTGCCAGAGGGACCGACGTCGAGACCCAGTACTTC	CARGTDVETQYF
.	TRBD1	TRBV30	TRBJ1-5	TGTGCCTGGAGTGCAGGGACAGGGAATCAGCCCCAGCATTTT	CAWSAGTGNQPQHF
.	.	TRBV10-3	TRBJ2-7	TGTGCCATCAGTGCTTCTTACGAGCAGTACTTC	CAISASYEQYF
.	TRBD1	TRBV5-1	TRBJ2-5	TGCGCCAGCAGCCCGGGACAGGGACTGTTAGAGACCCAGTACTTC	CASSPGQGLLETQYF
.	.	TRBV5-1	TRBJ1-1	TGCGCCAGCAGCTCCGGGACGCCTACATCTGAAGCTTTCTTT	CASSSGTPTSEAFF
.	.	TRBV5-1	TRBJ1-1	TGCGCCAGCAGCTTGGCCCCGAAAACGAACACTGAAGCTTTCTTT	CASSLAPKTNTEAFF
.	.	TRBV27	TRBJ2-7	TGTGCCAGCAGTGCCCAGAGAGAGCAGTACTTC	CASSAQREQYF
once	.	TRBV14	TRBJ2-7	TGTGCCAGCAGCCAAAAGCAGGGCCCGACCTACGAGCAGTACTTC	CASSQKQGPTYEQYF
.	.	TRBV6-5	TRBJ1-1	TGTGCCAGCAGTAACAGAGACACTGAAGCTTTCTTT	CASSNRDTEAFF
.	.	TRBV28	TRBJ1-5	TGTGCCAGCGGGACGGATAGCAATCAGCCCCAGCATTTT	CASGTDSNQPQHF